This TCR beta chain was identified during a study of tumor and adjacent non-tumor tissue in lung cancer. Study as a whole: Each sample yielded millions of productive TCRbeta reads on average.

TCRbeta libraries were built with three rounds of nested PCR, modified from ARM-PCR. TCRdb re-derived calls from the multiplex PCR reads in MiXCR, one entry per CDR3 protein. The sample shows approximately 70,000 distinct CDR3 sequences, about 80% of them seen only once. Concerning this clonotype itself: What it recognizes is unknown. At one end the junction does not follow the germline gene, possibly because of a read error.

The CDR3 runs 17 residues. From germline, CDR1 is MNHNS and CDR2 SASEGT. General study findings and limits: Shorter survival was associated with higher TCR diversity in tumors.

The template was RNA from unsorted bulk tissue. Donors were chemotherapy-naive, newly diagnosed lung cancer surgical patients in China, August–late 2014. The specimen was lung tumor tissue. The origin of this receptor is a man in his 60s with non-small cell lung cancer. The chain has TRBV6-1 and TRBJ2-7; D may correspond to TRBD1 or TRBD2 (5 bases each). CDR3 in DNA: TGTGCCAACAGTGTAGCAATTGGGACCGTAAGCTCCTACGAGCAGTACTTC. Encoded protein: CANSVAIGTVSSYEQYF.